One sample yielded the 28 T cell receptor beta chains listed below, sequenced in a study of T-cell reconstitution after alpha-beta-depleted transplantation in children. During its preparation, the TCRbeta library received unique molecular identifiers. TCRdb used MiXCR to reprocess the PCR reads, holding one entry per CDR3 protein. This sample has about 100,000 distinct CDR3 sequences, with 4.5% to 7.5% found just once. This specimen consisted of PBMCs, mostly from graft donor cells, obtained 60 days after TCRalphabeta/CD19-depleted stem cell transplant. These receptors were collected from a female patient aged 2 to 10 who had a stem cell transplant for Fanconi anemia, so the T cells may come from the graft donor.

This clonotype was seen repeatedly, ten times or more. This chain uses TRBV5-6 with TRBJ2-1; D unclear. This CDR3 spans 12 amino acids. V lost 9 bases and J lost 8, with 15 bases in between. Per the germline V gene, CDR1 is SGHDT and CDR2 is YYEEEE. CDR3 in DNA: TGTGCCACCTCGTATGTGGGCGATGAGCAGTTCTTC. It encodes CATSYVGDEQFF. The entire variable domain, with the rest obtained from reference TRBV5-6 and TRBJ2-1, is as follows: DAGVTQSPTHLIKTRGQQVTLRCSPKSGHDTVSWYQQALGQGPQFIFQYYEEEERQRGNFPDRFSGHQFPNYSSELNVNALLLGDSALYLCATSYVGDEQFFGPGTRLTVL.

Ten or more counts support this clonotype. The J gene is TRBJ2-5, the V gene TRBV28; 8 nucleotides match TRBD1. The CDR3 loop spans 15 amino acids. Germline V gene data show CDR1 as MDHEN and CDR2 as SYDVKM. V dropped 5 bases and J dropped 0; count of bases not matched to a gene: 5. Here the CDR3 reads CASSLGDRYQETQYF. DNA for the CDR3: TGTGCCAGCAGTCTCGGGGACAGGTACCAAGAGACCCAGTACTTC.

This clonotype was counted between two and nine times. V usage is TRBV6-1 and J usage is TRBJ2-3; D uncertain. CDR3 length equals 13 residues. Trimming pared 6 bases from V and 7 bases from J, leaving 14 bases between. Germline CDR1 MNHNS, CDR2 SASEGT. The CDR3 sequence is CASREHIRNTQYF. Written as DNA, the CDR3 is TGTGCCAGCAGGGAACATATAAGAAATACGCAGTATTTT.

This clonotype was detected ten times or more. The chain uses TRBV6-5 and TRBJ2-2, with D perhaps matching TRBD1 (5 bases). The CDR3 is made up of 17 amino acids. Germline V CDR1 and CDR2: MNHEY, SVGAGI. Trimming pared 5 bases from V and 0 bases from J, leaving 16 bases between. The CDR3 region has the DNA TGTGCCAGCAGTCCCCCCCTAGACAGCCCGAACACCGGGGAGCTGTTTTTT. Protein product: CASSPPLDSPNTGELFF.

This clonotype has only a few counts. The rearrangement uses TRBV6-1 and TRBJ1-2; D might be TRBD1 (6 bases). Germline V gene lookup returns CDR1 MNHNS and CDR2 SASEGT. Trimming removed 4 bases from V and 4 bases from J, with 10 bases in between. The CDR3 extends over 13 amino acids. The CDR3 spells CASSARGGYGYTF. DNA of the CDR3: TGTGCCAGCAGTGCCCGAGGGGGCTATGGCTACACCTTC.

This clonotype showed up just a few times. V gene TRBV9 combines with J gene TRBJ2-7; the D is unclear. Germline-derived CDR1 and CDR2 are SGDLS and YYNGEE. V lost 3 bases and J 0 bases, leaving 7 bases between the germline ends. The CDR3 covers 13 residues. CDR3: CASSAGSSYEQYF. As DNA, the CDR3 is TGTGCCAGCAGCGCGGGCAGCTCCTACGAGCAGTACTTC.

The V gene is TRBV5-1, the J gene TRBJ2-7; 14 positions match TRBD2. After removal of 1 base from V and 3 bases from J, the junction contained 6 bases not matched to a gene. From germline, CDR1 is SGHRS and CDR2 YFSETQ. CDR3 length equals 17 residues. The CDR3 sequence: CASSLSGGLAGDYEQYF. Here the CDR3 DNA reads TGCGCCAGCAGCTTGAGTGGGGGACTAGCGGGAGACTACGAGCAGTACTTC.

The rearrangement links TRBV21-1 to TRBJ1-2. TRBV21-1 is classified as a pseudogene. There are 14 residues in the CDR3. This chain's CDR3 is CASSNGGSYYGYTF. The CDR3 coding sequence is TGTGCCAGCAGCAACGGCGGCAGTTACTATGGCTACACCTTC.

At least ten counts were recorded for this clonotype. This chain uses TRBV29-1 with TRBJ1-2, with D maybe TRBD1 (6 bases). Trimming left V 4 bases short and J 0 bases short, with 12 bases between. Germline V CDR1 and CDR2: SQVTM, ANQGSEA. This CDR3 comprises 14 residues. The CDR3 protein is CSVARQETNYGYTF. CDR3 DNA sequence: TGCAGCGTTGCCCGACAGGAAACTAACTATGGCTACACCTTC.

This clonotype was detected many times. The chain uses TRBV28 and TRBJ2-1; 7 bases match TRBD1. CDR3 size: 15 residues. J gave up 4 bases and V 7 bases, and 10 bases lay outside the gene matches. Germline values: CDR1 MDHEN, CDR2 SYDVKM. The CDR3 region is CASTYRDRGYNEQFF. CDR3 in DNA: TGTGCCAGCACTTACCGGGACAGAGGGTACAATGAGCAGTTCTTC. Using reference TRBV28 and TRBJ2-1 for the parts outside the CDR3, the full variable domain is DVKVTQSSRYLVKRTGEKVFLECVQDMDHENMFWYRQDPGLGLRLIYFSYDVKMKEKGDIPEGYSVSREKKERFSLILESASTNQTSMYLCASTYRDRGYNEQFFGPGTRLTVL.

In this sample, this clonotype turned up a few times. The chain joins TRBV4-2 to TRBJ2-4; D is perhaps TRBD1 or TRBD2 (8 bases each). The CDR3 is made up of 21 amino acids. Germline values: CDR1 LGHNA, CDR2 YNFKEQ. Trimming cost V 6 bases and J 1 base, with 31 bases left between them. This CDR3 reads CASRHSPPGGVGGGAKNIQYF. The CDR3 region has the DNA TGTGCCAGCAGACATTCCCCTCCAGGGGGCGTCGGGGGGGGGGCCAAAAACATTCAGTACTTC.

This clonotype came up many times. This sequence joins TRBV29-1 and TRBJ2-7, with D maybe TRBD1 (6 bases). Trimming shortened V by 5 bases and J by 4 bases, and 18 bases separated the two germline ends. The V gene's germline CDR1 is SQVTM and CDR2 ANQGSEA. This CDR3 comprises 14 residues. CDR3 sequence reads: CSVMGSRDIYEQYF. Written as DNA, the CDR3 is TGCAGCGTTATGGGGTCCCGGGACATTTACGAGCAGTACTTC.

Ten or more counts support this clonotype. The chain joins TRBV7-9 to TRBJ2-1, with D perhaps matching TRBD2 (6 bases). Trimming left V 5 bases short and J 4 bases short, with 18 bases between. Per the germline V gene, CDR1 is SEHNR and CDR2 is FQNEAQ (reference sequence). The length of the CDR3 is 16 residues. CDR3 amino acids: CASSPSEGVTYNEQFF. The DNA for the CDR3 is TGTGCCAGCAGCCCGTCGGAGGGAGTGACATACAATGAGCAGTTCTTC.

This clonotype was observed many times. The rearrangement uses TRBV21-1 and TRBJ1-2; TRBD1, as called in the table, went unchecked against the DNA. TRBV21-1 counts as a pseudogene. The CDR3 covers 16 residues. The CDR3 loop reads CASSKRQDYYNYGYTF. CDR3 coding DNA: TGTGCCAGCAGCAAAAGACAGGACTACTATAACTATGGCTACACCTTC.

The rearrangement joins TRBV2 to TRBJ2-3, with 8 bases identical to TRBD2. V gave up 6 bases and J gave up 5 bases; unmatched junction bases: 16. This CDR3 comprises 17 residues. Germline V gene data show CDR1 as SNHLY and CDR2 as FYNNEI. The CDR3 DNA sequence: TGTGCCAGCAGGCCAGTCGGGGGGGCCGGAGGGAGAGATACGCAGTATTTT. The encoded protein is CASRPVGGAGGRDTQYF. Full variable domain (rest looked up from reference TRBV2 and TRBJ2-3): EPEVTQTPSHQVTQMGQEVILRCVPISNHLYFYWYRQILGQKVEFLVSFYNNEISEKSEIFDDQFSVERPDGSNFTLKIRSTKLEDSAMYFCASRPVGGAGGRDTQYFGPGTRLTVL.

By frequency in the sample, this clonotype is medium-sized (0.01 to 0.1%). The CDR3 DNA is TGTGCCAGCTCCCGGGACAGTACCACAGATACGCAGTATTTT. Its protein is CASSRDSTTDTQYF. The chain joins TRBV7-6 to TRBJ2-3, with TRBD1 matching over 7 bases. The length of the CDR3 is 14 residues. The germline V gene encodes CDR1 SGHVS and CDR2 FNYEAQ. V lost 8 bases, J lost 2 bases, and 7 bases stayed unmatched.

This clonotype was recorded at least ten times. This rearrangement joins TRBV6-5 to TRBJ2-3; possibly TRBD1 for D (5 bases). Looked up from germline, CDR1 is MNHEY and CDR2 is SVGAGI. CDR3 length: 17 amino acids. Trimming removed 2 bases from V and 3 bases from J, with 18 bases in between. CDR3 bases: TGTGCCAGCAGTTACAGAAGACAGCTACTCTTAACAGATACGCAGTATTTT. It codes for CASSYRRQLLLTDTQYF.

CDR3 sequence: CASSSTGLYTDTQYF. The CDR3 DNA sequence: TGTGCCAGCAGCTCAACCGGACTATACACAGATACGCAGTATTTT. The chain uses TRBV7-3 and TRBJ2-3; tentatively, D is TRBD2 (6 bases). This CDR3 is built from 15 residues. V was trimmed by 4 bases and J by 2 bases, leaving 13 bases between them. Germline V gene lookup returns CDR1 SGHTA and CDR2 FQGTGA.

This clonotype occurred many times. This rearrangement joins TRBV24-1 to TRBJ2-3; D not certain. Trimming cost V 5 bases and J 2 bases, with 1 base left between them. CDR3 length: 11 amino acids. Germline V gene lookup returns CDR1 KGHDR and CDR2 SFDVKD. CDR3 region: CATSVTDTQYF. The CDR3 DNA reads TGTGCCACCAGTGTCACAGATACGCAGTATTTT.

The V call is TRBV7-6, the J call TRBJ2-7, with D perhaps given as TRBD1 or TRBD2 (7 bases each). V was trimmed by 2 bases and J by 3 bases, leaving 17 bases between them. The CDR3 spans 16 residues. Germline values: CDR1 SGHVS, CDR2 FNYEAQ. CDR3 DNA: TGTGCCAGCAGCTTAAGCGCAGGGGGGGGGGACTACGAGCAGTACTTC. It yields the protein CASSLSAGGGDYEQYF.

This clonotype has a handful of counts. This chain uses TRBV20-1 with TRBJ2-5; D is uncertain. The CDR3 has 12 amino acids. Germline values: CDR1 DFQATT, CDR2 SNEGSKA (reference sequence). V was shortened by 5 bases and J by 5 bases, with 12 bases between the two germline ends. DNA for the CDR3: TGCAGTGCTGCTACATCCGGCGAGACCCAGTACTTC. This codes for CSAATSGETQYF.

This clonotype has ten or more counts. This chain joins TRBV6-5 and TRBJ1-5; D unresolved. This CDR3 region has 14 residues. The germline CDR1 and CDR2 sequences are MNHEY and SVGAGI. V was clipped by 6 bases and J by 0 bases, with 9 bases between them. CDR3 in amino acids: CASSPTDSNQPQHF. In DNA, the CDR3 is TGTGCCAGCAGCCCTACAGATAGCAATCAGCCCCAGCATTTT.

This clonotype was detected many times. For the CDR3, the DNA is TGCAGTGCTAGAGTGGGCGTTTCCTACGAGCAGTACTTC. The encoded protein is CSARVGVSYEQYF. The rearrangement joins TRBV20-1 to TRBJ2-7; no definite D call. The germline V and J ends were trimmed by 1 base and 1 base, with 8 bases remaining between them. The germline V gene encodes CDR1 DFQATT and CDR2 SNEGSKA (reference sequence). The CDR3 length is 13 residues.

This chain links TRBV7-2 with TRBJ2-7; no clear D. The CDR3 consists of 15 residues. Trimming stripped 1 base from V and 0 bases from J, with 10 bases between. Germline V gene sequence: CDR1 SGHTA, CDR2 FQGNSA. CDR3 amino acids: CASSLDRSSSYEQYF. The CDR3 coding sequence is TGTGCCAGCAGCTTAGATCGCAGCAGCTCCTACGAGCAGTACTTC.

This clonotype was picked up many times. The V gene is TRBV3-1, the J gene TRBJ2-3, with 12 bases matching TRBD2. The J segment lost 1 base and the V segment lost 4 bases, leaving 3 bases of the junction unmatched. CDR1 and CDR2 from the germline V gene are LGHDT and YNNKEL (reference sequence). The CDR3 extends over 16 amino acids. This CDR3 reads CASSPSGGAGTDTQYF. The CDR3 DNA reads TGTGCCAGCAGCCCTAGCGGGGGGGCTGGCACAGATACGCAGTATTTT.

The CDR3 loop reads CASSLSSLAGSYEQYF. The CDR3 DNA is TGCGCCAGCAGCTTGTCCTCACTAGCGGGATCCTACGAGCAGTACTTC. The rearrangement uses TRBV5-1 and TRBJ2-7, with 10 bases aligning to TRBD2. V was pared by 1 base and J by 1 base, with 5 bases of the junction left unmatched. Germline CDR1 is SGHRS and CDR2 is YFSETQ. CDR3 size: 16 residues.

This clonotype was counted between two and nine times. The rearrangement uses TRBV3-1 and TRBJ2-4; D perhaps matches TRBD2 (5 bases). V lost 1 base, J lost 6 bases, and 10 bases lay in between. Germline CDR1 reads LGHDT; CDR2 reads YNNKEL (reference sequence). The CDR3 has 14 amino acids. The CDR3 region is CASSQGERRNIQYF. Here the CDR3 DNA reads TGTGCCAGCAGCCAAGGCGAGCGGCGAAACATTCAGTACTTC. The full variable domain, in which reference TRBV3-1 and TRBJ2-4 provide the parts outside the CDR3, is DTAVSQTPKYLVTQMGNDKSIKCEQNLGHDTMYWYKQDSKKFLKIMFSYNNKELIINETVPNRFSPKSPDKAHLNLHINSLELGDSAVYFCASSQGERRNIQYFGAGTRLSVL.

This clonotype was recorded many times. The chain employs TRBV29-1 and TRBJ2-1; 7 bases line up with TRBD1. V gave up 7 bases and J gave up 1 base; unmatched junction bases: 4. Germline values: CDR1 SQVTM, CDR2 ANQGSEA. The CDR3 has 13 amino acids. CDR3 sequence: CSGGQVSYNEQFF. CDR3 bases: TGCAGCGGAGGACAGGTTTCCTACAATGAGCAGTTCTTC.